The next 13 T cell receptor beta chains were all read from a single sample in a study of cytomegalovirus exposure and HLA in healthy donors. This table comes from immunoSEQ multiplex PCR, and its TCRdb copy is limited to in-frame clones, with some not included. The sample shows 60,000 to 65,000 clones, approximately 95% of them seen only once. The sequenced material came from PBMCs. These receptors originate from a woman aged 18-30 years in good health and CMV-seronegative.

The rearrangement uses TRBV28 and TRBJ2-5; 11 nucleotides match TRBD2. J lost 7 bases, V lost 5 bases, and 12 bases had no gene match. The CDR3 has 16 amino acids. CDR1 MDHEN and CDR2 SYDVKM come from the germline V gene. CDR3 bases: TGTGCCAGCAGTCTCCGGACTAGCGGGCTCTTTGGGACCCAGTACTTC. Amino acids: CASSLRTSGLFGTQYF.

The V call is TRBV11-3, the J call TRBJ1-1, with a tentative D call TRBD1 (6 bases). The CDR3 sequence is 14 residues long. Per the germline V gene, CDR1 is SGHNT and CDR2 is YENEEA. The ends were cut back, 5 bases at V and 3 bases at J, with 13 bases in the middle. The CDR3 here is CASSKGGADTEAFF. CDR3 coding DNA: TGTGCCAGCAGCAAGGGGGGGGCTGACACTGAAGCTTTCTTT.

CDR3 sequence reads: CASSPTGSQETQYF. As DNA, the CDR3 is TGTGCCAGCAGCCCGACAGGGAGCCAAGAGACCCAGTACTTC. This chain joins TRBV7-3 and TRBJ2-5; 7 bases map to TRBD1. Germline V gene sequence: CDR1 SGHTA, CDR2 FQGTGA. This CDR3 contains 14 residues. With V trimmed by 5 bases and J by 1 base, 4 bases remained unmatched.

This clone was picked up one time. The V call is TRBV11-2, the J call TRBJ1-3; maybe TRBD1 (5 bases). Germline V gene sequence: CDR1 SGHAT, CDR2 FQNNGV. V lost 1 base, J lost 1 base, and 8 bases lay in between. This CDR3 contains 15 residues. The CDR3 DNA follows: TGTGCCAGCAGCTTAGGGGGGAGGTCTGGAAACACCATATATTTT. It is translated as CASSLGGRSGNTIYF.

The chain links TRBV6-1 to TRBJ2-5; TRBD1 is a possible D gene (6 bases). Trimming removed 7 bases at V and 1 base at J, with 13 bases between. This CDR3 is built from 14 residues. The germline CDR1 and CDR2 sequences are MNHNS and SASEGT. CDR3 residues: CASINRALQETQYF. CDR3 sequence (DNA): TGTGCCAGCATAAACAGGGCCCTCCAAGAGACCCAGTACTTC.

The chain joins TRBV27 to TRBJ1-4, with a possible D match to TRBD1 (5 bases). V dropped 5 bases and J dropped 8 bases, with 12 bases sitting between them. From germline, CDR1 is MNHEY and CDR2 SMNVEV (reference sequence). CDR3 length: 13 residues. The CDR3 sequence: CASSGAGWEKLFF. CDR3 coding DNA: TGTGCCAGCAGTGGGGCGGGGTGGGAAAAACTGTTTTTT. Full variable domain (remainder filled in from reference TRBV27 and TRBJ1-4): EAQVTQNPRYLITVTGKKLTVTCSQNMNHEYMSWYRQDPGLGLRQIYYSMNVEVTDKGDVPEGYKVSRKEKRNFPLILESPSPNQTSLYFCASSGAGWEKLFFGSGTQLSVL.

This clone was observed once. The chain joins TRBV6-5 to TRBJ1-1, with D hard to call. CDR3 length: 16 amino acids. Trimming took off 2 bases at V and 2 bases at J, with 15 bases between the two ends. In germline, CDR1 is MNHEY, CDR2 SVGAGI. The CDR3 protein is CASSYEEVGVNTEAFF. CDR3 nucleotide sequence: TGTGCCAGCAGTTACGAGGAAGTGGGAGTAAACACTGAAGCTTTCTTT.

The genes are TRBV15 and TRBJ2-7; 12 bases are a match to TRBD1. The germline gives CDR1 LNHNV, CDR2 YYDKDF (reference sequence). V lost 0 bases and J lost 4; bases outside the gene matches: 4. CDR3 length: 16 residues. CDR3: CATSRDGTGGGYEQYF. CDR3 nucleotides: TGTGCCACCAGCAGAGATGGGACAGGGGGCGGTTACGAGCAGTACTTC.

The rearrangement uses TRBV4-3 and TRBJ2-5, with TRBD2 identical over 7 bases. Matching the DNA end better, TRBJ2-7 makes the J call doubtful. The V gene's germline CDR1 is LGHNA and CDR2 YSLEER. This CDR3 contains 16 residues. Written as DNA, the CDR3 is TGCGCCAGCAGCCAAGATTACTTGCGGGAGTCTGACGAGCAGTACTTC. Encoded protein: CASSQDYLRESDEQYF.

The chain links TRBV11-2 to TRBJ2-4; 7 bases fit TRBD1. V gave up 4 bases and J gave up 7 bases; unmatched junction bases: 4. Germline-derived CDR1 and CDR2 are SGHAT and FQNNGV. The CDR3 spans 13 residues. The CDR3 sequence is CASSSSQGNIQYF. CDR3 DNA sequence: TGTGCCAGCAGCTCATCACAGGGGAACATTCAGTACTTC.

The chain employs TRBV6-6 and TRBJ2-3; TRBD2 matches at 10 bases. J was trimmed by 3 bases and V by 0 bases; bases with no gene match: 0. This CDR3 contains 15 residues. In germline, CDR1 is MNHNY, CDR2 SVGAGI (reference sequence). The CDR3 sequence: CASSYSSGRTDTQYF. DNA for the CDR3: TGTGCCAGCAGTTACTCTAGCGGGAGGACAGATACGCAGTATTTT.

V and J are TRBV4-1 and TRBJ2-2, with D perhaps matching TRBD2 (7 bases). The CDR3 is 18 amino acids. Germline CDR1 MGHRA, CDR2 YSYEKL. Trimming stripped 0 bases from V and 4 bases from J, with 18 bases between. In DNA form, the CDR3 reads TGCGCCAGCAGCCAAGATTGGGGGGCGGGAGCTGGCACCGGGGAGCTGTTTTTT. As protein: CASSQDWGAGAGTGELFF.

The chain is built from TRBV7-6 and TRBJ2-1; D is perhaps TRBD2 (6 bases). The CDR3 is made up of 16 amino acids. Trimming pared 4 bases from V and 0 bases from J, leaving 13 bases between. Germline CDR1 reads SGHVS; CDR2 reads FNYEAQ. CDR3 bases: TGTGCCAGCAGCTCCACCGGGGGACTCTCCTACAATGAGCAGTTCTTC. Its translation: CASSSTGGLSYNEQFF. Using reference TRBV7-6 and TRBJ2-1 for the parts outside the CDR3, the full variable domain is GAGVSQSPRYKVTKRGQDVALRCDPISGHVSLYWYRQALGQGPEFLTYFNYEAQQDKSGLPNDRFSAERPEGSISTLTIQRTEQRDSAMYRCASSSTGGLSYNEQFFGPGTRLTVL.